This T cell receptor (beta chain) was identified in a study of technical replicates of blood from four donors. Trimming left V 2 bases short and J 2 bases short, with 4 bases between. The CDR3 totals 12 residues. Germline V lookup: CDR1 SGHNT, CDR2 YYREEE (reference sequence). Method: immunoSEQ multiplex PCR; TCRdb's copy keeps in-frame clones and lacks some. This sample has 54,000 or so clones, with about 93% found just once. The sample was T cells isolated from PBMCs. This receptor was obtained from a human donor in good health. This chain connects TRBV5-4 to TRBJ2-5; D is undetermined. The CDR3 protein is CASSFRQETQYF. The DNA of the CDR3 is TGTGCCAGCAGCTTCAGGCAAGAGACCCAGTACTTC.